This note documents a single TCR beta chain sequence. RNA transcripts yielded amplified TCR beta CDR3 regions. Researchers ran a first-round RT-PCR on the TCR CDR3 using the HTBI primer set. TCRdb called the multiplex PCR reads again in MiXCR, with one record for every CDR3 protein. The sample has hundreds of thousands of distinct CDR3 sequences, less than 25% seen once. This sample is part of a study of T cells in Graves' hyperthyroidism and ophthalmopathy. The sequenced sample consisted of blood. The TCR was taken from a woman aged 70-85 years with Graves' ophthalmopathy.

The CDR3, as DNA: TGTGCCAGCAGCCACACGGACAGCTTTAATGAAAAACTGTTTTTT. This encodes CASSHTDSFNEKLFF. The J gene is TRBJ1-4, the V gene TRBV3-1; D possibly corresponds to TRBD1 (6 bases). This CDR3 region has 15 residues. Germline V gene sequence: CDR1 LGHDT, CDR2 YNNKEL (reference sequence). V lost 3 bases and J 4 bases, leaving 12 bases between the germline ends.